Below, 9 T cell receptor beta chains from the same sample are listed, as sequenced in a study of technical replicates of blood from a few donors. Profiled with immunoSEQ multiplex PCR; TCRdb holds only in-frame clones, not every one. The data hold under 100,000 clones, with nearly 97% observed a single time. Sequenced input: T cells isolated from PBMCs. The receptors here all came from a human donor in good health.

The chain carries TRBV5-8 and TRBJ1-2, with a tentative D call TRBD1 (5 bases). The germline gives CDR1 SGHTS, CDR2 YDEGEE. V lost 0 bases, J lost 4 bases, and 10 bases lay in between. The CDR3 extends over 14 amino acids. For the CDR3, the DNA is TGTGCCAGCAGCTTGGTCGGGGGAAGCTATGGCTACACCTTC. It codes for CASSLVGGSYGYTF.

This clone occurred a few times. The V call is TRBV5-4, the J call TRBJ1-2; 8 bases map to TRBD1. V was pared by 0 bases and J by 1 base, with 8 bases of the junction left unmatched. Germline loops: CDR1 SGHNT, CDR2 YYREEE (reference sequence). This CDR3 has 17 residues. The CDR3 nucleotides are TGTGCCAGCAGCTTGGCGGACAGGGCCCCGAGTAACTATGGCTACACCTTC. As protein: CASSLADRAPSNYGYTF.

The V gene is TRBV18, the J gene TRBJ2-7; 7 positions agree with TRBD1. CDR1 is KGHSH, CDR2 LQKENI, per germline. The CDR3 sequence is 14 residues long. Losses at the gene ends were 2 bases for V and 1 base for J; bases not matched to a gene: 2. CDR3 nucleotides: TGTGCCAGCTCACCATTGACAGGGTCCTACGAGCAGTACTTC. Its protein product is CASSPLTGSYEQYF.

The CDR3 coding sequence is TGTGCCAGCAGGGAGAGGGAAAGGTCCTACGAGCAGTACTTC. It specifies CASRERERSYEQYF. V usage is TRBV2 and J usage is TRBJ2-7; TRBD2 might be the D (5 bases). The CDR3 sequence is 14 residues long. Looked up from germline, CDR1 is SNHLY and CDR2 is FYNNEI. Trimming took 6 bases from V and 1 from J, leaving 13 bases between them.

The rearrangement uses TRBV27 and TRBJ2-1, with 9 bases matching TRBD2. The junction had 20 bases not matched to a gene; V was cut back by 3 bases and J by 8 bases. The CDR3 has 19 amino acids. Germline V gene lookup returns CDR1 MNHEY and CDR2 SMNVEV (reference sequence). This chain's CDR3 is CASSFSGGGIIPIWDEQFF. CDR3 nucleotides: TGTGCCAGCAGTTTTAGCGGGGGAGGCATCATTCCTATTTGGGATGAGCAGTTCTTC.

A word on this clone: Other nucleotide sequences from this sample produce the same CDR3. V and J are TRBV6-5 and TRBJ2-2, with D perhaps TRBD2 (7 bases). Germline V CDR1 and CDR2: MNHEY, SVGAGI. The CDR3 is 15 amino acids. Trimming took off 2 bases at V and 4 bases at J, with 11 bases between the two ends. The CDR3 nucleotides read TGTGCCAGCAGTTACGGCGGGGGCGGCACCGGGGAGCTGTTTTTT. Protein product: CASSYGGGGTGELFF.

The V call is TRBV7-6, the J call TRBJ2-1; 14 bases align to TRBD2. The CDR3 contains 18 residues. The germline V gene has CDR1 SGHVS and CDR2 FNYEAQ. With V trimmed by 1 base and J by 6 bases, 8 bases remained unmatched. This chain's CDR3 is CASSLVGTSGGLINEQFF. The CDR3 region has the DNA TGTGCCAGCAGCTTAGTGGGGACTAGCGGGGGACTGATCAATGAGCAGTTCTTC.

This chain joins TRBV6-1 and TRBJ2-5, with 10 bases lining up with TRBD2. Germline V CDR1 and CDR2: MNHNS, SASEGT. Losses at the gene ends were 0 bases for V and 2 bases for J; bases not matched to a gene: 0. The CDR3 is 15 amino acids. The CDR3 loop reads CASSEATSGQETQYF. CDR3 coding DNA: TGTGCCAGCAGTGAAGCGACTAGCGGGCAAGAGACCCAGTACTTC.

The J gene is TRBJ1-5, the V gene TRBV7-9, with 9 bases aligning to TRBD1. J was trimmed by 3 bases and V by 1 base; bases with no gene match: 7. CDR1 SEHNR and CDR2 FQNEAQ come from the germline V gene (reference sequence). The CDR3 is 17 amino acids. CDR3 loop: CASSLGQGDRYNQPQHF. CDR3 bases: TGTGCCAGCAGCTTAGGACAGGGGGATAGGTACAATCAGCCCCAGCATTTT.